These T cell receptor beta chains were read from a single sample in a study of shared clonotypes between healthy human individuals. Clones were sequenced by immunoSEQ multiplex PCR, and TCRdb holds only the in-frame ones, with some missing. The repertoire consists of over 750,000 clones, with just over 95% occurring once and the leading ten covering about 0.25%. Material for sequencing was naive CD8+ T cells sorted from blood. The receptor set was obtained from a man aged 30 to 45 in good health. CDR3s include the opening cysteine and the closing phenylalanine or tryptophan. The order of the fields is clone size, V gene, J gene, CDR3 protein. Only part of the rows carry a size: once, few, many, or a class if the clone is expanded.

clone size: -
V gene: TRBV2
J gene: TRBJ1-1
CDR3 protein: CAKTHNTEAFF

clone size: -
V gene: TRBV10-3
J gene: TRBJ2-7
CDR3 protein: CAIMASGNEQYF

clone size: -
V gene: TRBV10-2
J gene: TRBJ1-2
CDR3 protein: CASSEDGPGGNYGYTF

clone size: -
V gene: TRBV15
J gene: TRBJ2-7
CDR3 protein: CATSSTQGQRSYEQYF

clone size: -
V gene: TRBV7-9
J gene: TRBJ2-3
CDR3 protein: CASSGSPDTQYF

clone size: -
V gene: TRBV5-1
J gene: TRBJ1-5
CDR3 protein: CASSLSGNSNQPQHF

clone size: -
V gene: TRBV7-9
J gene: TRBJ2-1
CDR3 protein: CASSLTEPYNEQFF

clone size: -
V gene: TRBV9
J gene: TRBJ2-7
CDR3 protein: CASSFSGSAYEQYF

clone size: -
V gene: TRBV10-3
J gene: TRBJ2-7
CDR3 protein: CAISDKGQELYEQYF

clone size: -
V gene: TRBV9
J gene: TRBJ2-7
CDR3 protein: CASSVVAGDYEQYF

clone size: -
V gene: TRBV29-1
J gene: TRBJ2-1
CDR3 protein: CSVEDPDRATGAGDNEQFF

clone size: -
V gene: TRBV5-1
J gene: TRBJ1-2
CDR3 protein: CASSLADGLYGYTF

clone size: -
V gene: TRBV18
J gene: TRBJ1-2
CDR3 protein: CASSPGQANRGYTF

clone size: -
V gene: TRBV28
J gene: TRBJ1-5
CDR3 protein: CASRDRARGNQPQHF

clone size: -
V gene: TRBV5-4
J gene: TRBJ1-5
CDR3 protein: CASSLEINQPQHF

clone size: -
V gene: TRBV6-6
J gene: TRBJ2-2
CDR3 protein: CASSYLATTGELFF

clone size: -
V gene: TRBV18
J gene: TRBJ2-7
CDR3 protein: CASSPGGRTDSYEQYF

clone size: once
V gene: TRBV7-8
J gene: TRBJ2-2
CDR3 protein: CASSLYLAGDTGELFF

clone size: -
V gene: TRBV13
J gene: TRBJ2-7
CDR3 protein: CASSRGLYEQYF

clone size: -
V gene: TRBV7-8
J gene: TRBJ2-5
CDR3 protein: CASRERVETQYF

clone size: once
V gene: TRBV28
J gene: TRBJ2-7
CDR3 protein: CASSFRAPTTYEQYF

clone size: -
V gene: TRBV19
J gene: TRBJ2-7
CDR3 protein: CASSLQGYEQYF

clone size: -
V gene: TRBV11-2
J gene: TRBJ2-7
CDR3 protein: CASSPPPYEQYF

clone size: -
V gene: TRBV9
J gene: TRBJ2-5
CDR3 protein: CASSAEGLAAPQETQYF

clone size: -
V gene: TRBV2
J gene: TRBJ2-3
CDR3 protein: CASTAGGVTDTQYF

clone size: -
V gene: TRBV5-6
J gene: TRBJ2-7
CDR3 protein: CASSFGAGAYEQYF

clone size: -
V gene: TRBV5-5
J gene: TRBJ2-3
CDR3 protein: CASSLDGFYTDTQYF

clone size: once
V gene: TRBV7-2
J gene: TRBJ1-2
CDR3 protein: CASSLGANYGYTF

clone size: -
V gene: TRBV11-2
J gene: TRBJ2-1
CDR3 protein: CASSTEGGSGEQFF

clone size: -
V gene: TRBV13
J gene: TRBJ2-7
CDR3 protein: CASSPQEAYEQYF

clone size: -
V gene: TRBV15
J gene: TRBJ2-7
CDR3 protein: CATSRGASSSYEQYF

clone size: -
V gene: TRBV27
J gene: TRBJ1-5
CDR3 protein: CASSLSGVQPQHF

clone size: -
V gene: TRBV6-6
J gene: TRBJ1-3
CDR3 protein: CASSPDMRNTIYF

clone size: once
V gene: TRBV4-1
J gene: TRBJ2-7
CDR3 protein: CASSPVDGSYEQYF

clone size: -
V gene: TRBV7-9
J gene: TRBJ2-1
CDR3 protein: CASSAGGRGWGSYNEQFF

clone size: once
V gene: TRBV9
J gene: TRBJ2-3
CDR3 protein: CASSVFQGGSDTDTQYF

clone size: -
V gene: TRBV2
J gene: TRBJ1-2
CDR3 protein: CASRPPINYGYTF

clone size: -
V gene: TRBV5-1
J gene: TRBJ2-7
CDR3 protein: CASMDPDSSYEQYF

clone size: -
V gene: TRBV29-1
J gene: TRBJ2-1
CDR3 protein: CSGEYNEQFF

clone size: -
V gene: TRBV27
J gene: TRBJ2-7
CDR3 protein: CASWGTTHEQYF